Listed below are T cell receptor beta chains from one sample, sequenced in a study of cytotoxic CD8 clonotypes in ibrutinib-treated CLL. The table came from immunoSEQ multiplex PCR; TCRdb's copy has only in-frame clones and leaves some out. This sample has around 310,000 clones, with about 77% found just once. Sequencing used PBMCs, obtained before ibrutinib treatment. The receptors come from a human donor with chronic lymphocytic leukemia. CDR3s include the opening cysteine and the closing phenylalanine or tryptophan. D genes are given only for firm matches. A clone size is listed for some rows: how often the clone was seen (once, few, many), or a class if it is expanded.

>TRBJ2-5|TRBD2|15|.|TRBV10-3
CATGLAGLGSETQYF
TGTGCCACGGGACTAGCGGGACTCGGGTCAGAGACCCAGTACTTC
>TRBJ2-1|TRBD2|18|.|TRBV4-1
CASSQAVRTRVAYNEQFF
TGCGCCAGCAGCCAAGCTGTGAGGACTAGGGTTGCCTACAATGAGCAGTTCTTC
>TRBJ2-7|.|14|.|TRBV5-1
CASSLDPTSYEQYF
TGCGCCAGCAGCTTGGATCCCACCTCCTACGAGCAGTACTTC
>TRBJ1-5|TRBD1|14|.|TRBV28
CASNRDRGNQPQHF
TGTGCCAGTAACCGGGACAGGGGCAATCAGCCCCAGCATTTT
>TRBJ1-3|.|15|.|TRBV7-2
CASSLRGNAGNTIYF
TGTGCCAGCAGCTTACGAGGGAACGCTGGAAACACCATATATTTT
>TRBJ2-5|.|15|.|TRBV7-6
CASSLGMGLIETQYF
TGTGCCAGCAGCTTAGGCATGGGGCTCATAGAGACCCAGTACTTC
>TRBJ2-4|TRBD1|14|.|TRBV19
CASSVTGQGNIQYF
TGTGCCAGTAGTGTCACGGGACAGGGGAACATTCAGTACTTC
>TRBJ2-5|.|17|.|TRBV28
CASSFTQRTGMQETQYF
TGTGCCAGCAGTTTTACTCAGCGGACTGGAATGCAAGAGACCCAGTACTTC
>TRBJ2-7|TRBD2|14|.|TRBV9
CASSAGLAAYEQYF
TGTGCCAGCAGCGCGGGACTAGCGGCTTACGAGCAGTACTTC
>TRBJ2-2|TRBD2|17|.|TRBV6-1
CASSDPGTSVGPGELFF
TGTGCCAGCAGTGACCCGGGGACTAGCGTTGGTCCCGGGGAGCTGTTTTTT
>TRBJ2-2|TRBD1|17|.|TRBV27
CASRKDRAQWDTGELFF
TGTGCCAGCAGAAAGGACAGGGCCCAATGGGACACCGGGGAGCTGTTTTTT
>TRBJ2-5|.|13|.|TRBV27
CASSLGVGRTQYF
TGTGCCAGCAGTTTAGGGGTGGGGAGGACCCAGTACTTC
>TRBJ2-1|TRBD2|12|few|TRBV6-5
CASSSSLAGQFF
TGTGCCAGCAGTTCTAGTCTAGCGGGGCAGTTCTTC
>TRBJ2-3|.|13|.|TRBV5-6
CATTQGSTDTQYF
TGTGCCACCACACAGGGTAGCACAGATACGCAGTATTTT
>TRBJ2-5|.|15|.|TRBV28
CASSGGAGRQETQYF
TGTGCCAGCAGTGGAGGGGCAGGGCGTCAAGAGACCCAGTACTTC
>TRBJ1-4|TRBD1|15|few|TRBV5-4
CASSFAGAGGEKLFF
TGTGCCAGCAGCTTCGCAGGGGCAGGGGGTGAAAAACTGTTTTTT
>TRBJ1-4|.|13|.|TRBV6-1
CASLPGINEKLFF
TGTGCCAGCCTTCCTGGGATAAATGAAAAACTGTTTTTT
>TRBJ2-7|.|17|.|TRBV27
CASSSSNLRRFSYEQYF
TGTGCCAGCAGTTCCAGTAATCTTCGACGATTCTCCTACGAGCAGTACTTC
>TRBJ2-1|TRBD2|17|.|TRBV9
CASSPRGRGLAGVEQFF
TGTGCCAGCAGCCCCCGGGGGCGGGGACTAGCGGGAGTAGAGCAGTTCTTC
>TRBJ2-3|.|15|.|TRBV7-9
CASSSPRDNTDTQYF
TGTGCCAGCAGCTCACCCCGGGACAACACAGATACGCAGTATTTT
>TRBJ2-1|.|15|.|TRBV7-6
CASSLAVSVYNEQFF
TGTGCCAGCAGCTTAGCGGTTAGTGTCTACAATGAGCAGTTCTTC
>TRBJ2-1|.|16|few|TRBV19
CASSIAKTSSYNEQFF
TGTGCCAGTAGTATTGCGAAGACCAGCTCCTACAATGAGCAGTTCTTC
>TRBJ2-7|TRBD2|17|.|TRBV4-1
CASSQDFGRLISYEQYF
TGCGCCAGCAGCCAAGATTTCGGGAGGCTGATCTCCTACGAGCAGTACTTC
>TRBJ1-2|.|15|.|TRBV7-9
CASSLAVGGPSWSAF
TGTGCCAGCAGCTTAGCGGTGGGGGGGCCCTCTTGGAGCGCCTTC
>TRBJ2-2|.|14|.|TRBV19
CASRNAPNTGELFF
TGTGCCAGTCGAAATGCGCCGAACACCGGGGAGCTGTTTTTT
>TRBJ1-4|TRBD1|14|.|TRBV6-5
CASSRGTGNEKLFF
TGTGCCAGCAGCCGTGGGACAGGCAATGAAAAACTGTTTTTT
>TRBJ1-2|.|15|.|TRBV15
CATSRLGANLYGYTF
TGTGCCACCAGCAGACTCGGGGCCAATCTCTATGGCTACACCTTC
>TRBJ2-3|.|12|.|TRBV7-9
CASSAVTDTQYF
TGTGCCAGCAGCGCAGTTACAGATACGCAGTATTTT
>TRBJ2-5|.|13|few|TRBV7-3
CASSADMTETQYF
TGTGCCAGCAGCGCGGACATGACAGAGACCCAGTACTTC
>TRBJ2-4|TRBD1|17|.|TRBV29-1
CSVTGAPTSQAKNIQYF
TGCAGCGTGACAGGGGCACCAACCTCCCAAGCCAAAAACATTCAGTACTTC
>TRBJ2-1|TRBD2|13|.|TRBV30
CAWSVLAGGGQFF
TGTGCCTGGAGTGTACTAGCGGGTGGCGGGCAGTTCTTC
>TRBJ2-3|TRBD2|13|.|TRBV28
CAIGLAGTDTQYF
TGTGCCATCGGACTAGCGGGCACAGATACGCAGTATTTT
>TRBJ2-1|TRBD2|16|.|TRBV19
CASSIVGAGGMNEQFF
TGTGCCAGTAGTATAGTAGGAGCGGGAGGGATGAATGAGCAGTTCTTC
>TRBJ2-7|.|14|.|TRBV10-1
CASSEGRGAYEQYF
TGCGCCAGCAGTGAGGGCAGGGGTGCCTACGAGCAGTACTTC
>TRBJ2-5|.|15|.|TRBV15
CATSLRTARVETQYF
TGTGCCACCAGCTTGCGGACAGCGCGGGTTGAGACCCAGTACTTC
>TRBJ1-2|.|14|.|TRBV30
CAWSVKGSDYGYTF
TGTGCCTGGAGTGTAAAGGGAAGCGACTATGGCTACACCTTC
>TRBJ2-1|.|12|.|TRBV15
CATSRGTLGKFF
TGTGCCACCAGCAGAGGCACACTCGGGAAGTTCTTC
>TRBJ2-7|.|14|.|TRBV9
CASSVGAGSYEQYF
TGTGCCAGCAGCGTAGGGGCGGGCTCCTACGAGCAGTACTTC
>TRBJ2-1|.|15|.|TRBV12-5
CASGLPRTDGNEQFF
TGTGCTAGTGGTTTGCCCAGGACGGATGGAAATGAGCAGTTCTTC
>TRBJ2-5|.|15|.|TRBV7-9
CASSTPTGPGETQYF
TGTGCCAGCAGCACGCCCACAGGCCCTGGGGAGACCCAGTACTTC
>TRBJ2-3|.|17|.|TRBV4-3
CASSLRKADYSTDTQYF
TGCGCCAGCAGCCTCCGAAAGGCGGACTACAGCACAGATACGCAGTATTTT